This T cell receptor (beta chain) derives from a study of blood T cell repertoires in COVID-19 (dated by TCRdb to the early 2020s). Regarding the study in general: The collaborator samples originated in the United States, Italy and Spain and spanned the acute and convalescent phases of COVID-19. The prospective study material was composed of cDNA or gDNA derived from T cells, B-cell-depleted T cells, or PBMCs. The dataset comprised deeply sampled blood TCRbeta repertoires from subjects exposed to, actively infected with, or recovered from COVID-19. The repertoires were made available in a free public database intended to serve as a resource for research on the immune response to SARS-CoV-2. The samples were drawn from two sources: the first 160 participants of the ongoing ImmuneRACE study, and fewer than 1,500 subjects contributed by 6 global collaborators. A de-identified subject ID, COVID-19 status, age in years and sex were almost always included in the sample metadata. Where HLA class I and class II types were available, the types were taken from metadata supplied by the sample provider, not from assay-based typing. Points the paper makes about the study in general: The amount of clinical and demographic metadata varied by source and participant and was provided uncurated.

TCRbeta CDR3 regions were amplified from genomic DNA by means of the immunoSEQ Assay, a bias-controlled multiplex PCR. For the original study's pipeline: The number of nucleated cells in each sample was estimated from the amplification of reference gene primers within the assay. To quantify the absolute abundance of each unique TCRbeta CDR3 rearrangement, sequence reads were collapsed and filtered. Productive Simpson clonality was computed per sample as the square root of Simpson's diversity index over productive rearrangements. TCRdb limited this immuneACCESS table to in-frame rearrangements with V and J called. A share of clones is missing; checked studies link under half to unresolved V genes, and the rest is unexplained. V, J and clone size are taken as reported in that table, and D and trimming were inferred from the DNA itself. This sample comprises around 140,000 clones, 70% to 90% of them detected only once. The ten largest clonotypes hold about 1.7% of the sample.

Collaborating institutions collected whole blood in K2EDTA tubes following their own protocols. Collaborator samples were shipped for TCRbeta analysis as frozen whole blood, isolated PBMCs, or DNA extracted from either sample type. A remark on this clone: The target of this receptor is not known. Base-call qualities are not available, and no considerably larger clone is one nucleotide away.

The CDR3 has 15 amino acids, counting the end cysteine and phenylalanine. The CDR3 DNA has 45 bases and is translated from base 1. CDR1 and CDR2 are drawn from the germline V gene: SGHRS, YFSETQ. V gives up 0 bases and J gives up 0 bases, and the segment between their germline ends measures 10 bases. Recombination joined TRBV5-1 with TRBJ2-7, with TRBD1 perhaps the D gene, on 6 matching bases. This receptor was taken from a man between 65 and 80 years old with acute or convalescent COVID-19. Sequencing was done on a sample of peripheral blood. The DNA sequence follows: TGCGCCAGCAGCTTGGAAGGGGGTGGCTCCTACGAGCAGTACTTC. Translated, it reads CASSLEGGGSYEQYF.